The 11 T cell receptor beta chains below come from one sample, sequenced in a study of cytomegalovirus exposure and HLA in healthy donors. A multiplex PCR was run with 60 Vbeta primers and 13 Jbeta primers. Data came from immunoSEQ multiplex PCR; TCRdb stores just in-frame clones and leaves some out. Among approximately 160,000 clones listed, roughly 78% were seen once. Sequenced: PBMCs. These receptors were taken from a woman aged 45-65 years in good health and CMV-seropositive.

V is TRBV5-6 and J is TRBJ2-4, with a tentative D call TRBD2 (5 bases). CDR3 length: 15 amino acids. Germline values: CDR1 SGHDT, CDR2 YYEEEE. Deletions cut 0 bases from V and 0 bases from J, with 7 bases between. The CDR3 reads CASSLGEIAKNIQYF. CDR3 DNA sequence: TGTGCCAGCAGCTTGGGGGAGATAGCCAAAAACATTCAGTACTTC. The variable domain in full, completed from reference TRBV5-6 and TRBJ2-4, reads DAGVTQSPTHLIKTRGQQVTLRCSPKSGHDTVSWYQQALGQGPQFIFQYYEEEERQRGNFPDRFSGHQFPNYSSELNVNALLLGDSALYLCASSLGEIAKNIQYFGAGTRLSVL.

V and J are TRBV9 and TRBJ2-1; no clear D. V dropped 0 bases and J dropped 0 bases, with 10 bases sitting between them. The CDR3 spans 16 residues. Germline CDR1 and CDR2: SGDLS and YYNGEE. The CDR3 region is CASSVGTTSSYNEQFF. As DNA, the CDR3 is TGTGCCAGCAGCGTAGGAACCACAAGCTCCTACAATGAGCAGTTCTTC.

The chain joins TRBV5-1 to TRBJ2-1; TRBD1 might be the D (6 bases). The CDR3 runs to 14 residues. The V gene's germline CDR1 is SGHRS and CDR2 YFSETQ. Trimming shortened V by 6 bases and J by 4 bases, and 14 bases separated the two germline ends. This CDR3 reads CASNRADSYNEQFF. In nucleotides, the CDR3 is TGCGCCAGCAACCGAGCGGACAGTTACAATGAGCAGTTCTTC.

V usage is TRBV2 and J usage is TRBJ1-2; D possibly corresponds to TRBD1 (6 bases). Between the trimmed V and J ends, which lost 9 bases and 3 bases, there was a span of 23 bases. The CDR3 has 16 residues. CDR1 is SNHLY and CDR2 is FYNNEI in the germline V gene. The CDR3 loop is CARRGGQKGPDYGYTF. The CDR3 DNA reads TGTGCCAGACGGGGGGGCCAAAAGGGGCCGGACTATGGCTACACCTTC.

This clone was observed a few times. The V and J genes are TRBV2 and TRBJ2-7, with D uncertain. Germline V gives CDR1 SNHLY, CDR2 FYNNEI. This CDR3 spans 13 amino acids. Trimming removed 3 bases from V and 2 bases from J, with 8 bases in between. CDR3: CASSDIEAYEQYF. CDR3 DNA: TGTGCCAGCAGTGATATAGAGGCCTACGAGCAGTACTTC.

V gene TRBV6-1 combines with J gene TRBJ2-6; maybe TRBD1 (5 bases). V dropped 5 bases and J dropped 0 bases, with 8 bases sitting between them. CDR3 length: 15 amino acids. The germline CDR1 and CDR2 sequences are MNHNS and SASEGT. The CDR3 nucleotides read TGTGCCAGCAGTCTAGACAGCTCTGGGGCCAACGTCCTGACTTTC. Translating gives CASSLDSSGANVLTF.

This clone was picked up one time. The chain recombines TRBV6-5 with TRBJ2-1; 12 bases fit TRBD2. CDR3 length: 15 residues. In germline, CDR1 is MNHEY, CDR2 SVGAGI. V lost 6 bases to trimming and J lost 8 bases; unmatched junction nucleotides: 8. This CDR3 reads CASSETSGGRDEQFF. Here the CDR3 DNA reads TGTGCCAGCAGCGAGACTAGCGGGGGACGGGATGAGCAGTTCTTC.

V is TRBV27 and J is TRBJ2-5; TRBD2 is a possible D gene (6 bases). The J call may be mistaken, given a closer DNA end match to TRBJ2-7. The CDR3 is made up of 21 amino acids. Germline CDR1 MNHEY, CDR2 SMNVEV (reference sequence). CDR3 bases: TGTGCCAGCAGTCCGGATTCCCCTAAATTTATGTTAGGCCCCGGGGGTTACGAGCAGTACTTC. This sequence encodes CASSPDSPKFMLGPGGYEQYF.

Written as DNA, the CDR3 is TGTGCCAGCAGTCGACAGGGGTACGAGCAGTACTTC. It is translated as CASSRQGYEQYF. The rearrangement uses TRBV6-6 and TRBJ2-7; 8 positions agree with TRBD1. The germline CDR1 and CDR2 sequences are MNHNY and SVGAGI (reference sequence). This CDR3 is 12 amino acids long. V was clipped by 5 bases and J by 4 bases; unmatched bases: 1.

This clone was seen a handful of times. This chain joins TRBV9 and TRBJ2-5; D uncertain. Deletions cut 0 bases from V and 5 bases from J, with 8 bases between. The CDR3 length is 13 residues. CDR1 SGDLS and CDR2 YYNGEE come from the germline V gene. The CDR3: CASSVGVAETQYF. For the CDR3, the DNA is TGTGCCAGCAGCGTAGGGGTAGCTGAGACCCAGTACTTC.

The gene calls are TRBV6-1 and TRBJ2-7, with 7 nucleotides matching TRBD2. CDR3 length: 14 residues. V shed 7 bases and J 2 bases; nucleotides not matched to a gene: 8. Germline V CDR1 and CDR2: MNHNS, SASEGT. In DNA form, the CDR3 reads TGTGCCAGCACGGGAGTGCGGGGGACCTACGAGCAGTACTTC. Translating gives CASTGVRGTYEQYF.